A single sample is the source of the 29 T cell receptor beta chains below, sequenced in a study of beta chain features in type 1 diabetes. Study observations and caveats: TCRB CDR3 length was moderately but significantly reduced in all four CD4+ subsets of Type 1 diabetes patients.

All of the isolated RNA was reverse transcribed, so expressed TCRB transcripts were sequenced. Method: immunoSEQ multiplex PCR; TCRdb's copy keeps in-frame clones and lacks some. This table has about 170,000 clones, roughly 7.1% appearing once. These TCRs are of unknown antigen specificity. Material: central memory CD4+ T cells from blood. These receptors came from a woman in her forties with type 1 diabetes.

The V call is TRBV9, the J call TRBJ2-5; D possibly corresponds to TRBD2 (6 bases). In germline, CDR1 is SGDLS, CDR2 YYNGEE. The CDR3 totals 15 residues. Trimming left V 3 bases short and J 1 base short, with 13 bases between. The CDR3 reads CASSDMTGLQETQYF. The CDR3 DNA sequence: TGTGCCAGCAGCGATATGACGGGACTCCAAGAGACCCAGTACTTC.

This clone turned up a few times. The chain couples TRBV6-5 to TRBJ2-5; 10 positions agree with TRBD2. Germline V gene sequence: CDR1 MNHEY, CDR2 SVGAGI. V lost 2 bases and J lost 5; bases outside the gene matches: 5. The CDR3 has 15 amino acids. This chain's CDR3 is CASSYLAGAPETQYF. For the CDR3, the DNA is TGTGCCAGCAGTTACCTAGCGGGAGCTCCCGAGACCCAGTACTTC.

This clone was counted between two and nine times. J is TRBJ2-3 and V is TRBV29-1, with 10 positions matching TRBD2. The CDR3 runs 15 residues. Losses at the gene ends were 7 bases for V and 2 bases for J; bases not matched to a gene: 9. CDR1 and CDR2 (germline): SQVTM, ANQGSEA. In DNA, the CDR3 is TGCAGCGCAACTACGACTAGCGGGCTCACAGATACGCAGTATTTT. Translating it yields CSATTTSGLTDTQYF.

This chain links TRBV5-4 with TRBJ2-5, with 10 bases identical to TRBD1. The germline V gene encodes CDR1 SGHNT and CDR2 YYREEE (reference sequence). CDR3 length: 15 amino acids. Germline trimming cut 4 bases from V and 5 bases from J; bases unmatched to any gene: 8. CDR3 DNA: TGTGCCAGCAGCCCCCGACAGGGGGCGGCGGAGACCCAGTACTTC. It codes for CASSPRQGAAETQYF.

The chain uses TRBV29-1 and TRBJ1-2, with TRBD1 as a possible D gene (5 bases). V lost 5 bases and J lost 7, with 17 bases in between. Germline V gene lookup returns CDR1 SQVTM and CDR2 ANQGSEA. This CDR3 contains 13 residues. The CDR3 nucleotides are TGCAGCGTTTCTTTGACAGAGTCGTCTGGCTACACCTTC. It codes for CSVSLTESSGYTF.

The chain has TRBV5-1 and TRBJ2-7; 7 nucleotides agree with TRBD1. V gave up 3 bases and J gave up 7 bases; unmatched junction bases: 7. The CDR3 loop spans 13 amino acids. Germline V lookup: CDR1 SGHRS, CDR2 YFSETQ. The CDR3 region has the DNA TGCGCCAGCAGCTGGACAGGATCATGGGAGCAGTACTTC. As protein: CASSWTGSWEQYF.

CDR3 DNA: TGTGCCAGCAACCCCACCCTAGCGGGGGGGCGGAATGAGCAGTTCTTC. It is translated as CASNPTLAGGRNEQFF. The rearrangement uses TRBV7-2 and TRBJ2-1; 12 nucleotides match TRBD2. The CDR3 is 16 amino acids. Germline CDR1 reads SGHTA; CDR2 reads FQGNSA. Trimming removed 7 bases from V and 7 bases from J; junction bases left unmatched: 11. Together with reference TRBV7-2 and TRBJ2-1, the CDR3 gives the full variable domain: GAGVSQSPSNKVTEKGKDVELRCDPISGHTALYWYRQSLGQGLEFLIYFQGNSAPDKSGLPSDRFSAERTGGSVSTLTIQRTQQEDSAVYLCASNPTLAGGRNEQFFGPGTRLTVL.

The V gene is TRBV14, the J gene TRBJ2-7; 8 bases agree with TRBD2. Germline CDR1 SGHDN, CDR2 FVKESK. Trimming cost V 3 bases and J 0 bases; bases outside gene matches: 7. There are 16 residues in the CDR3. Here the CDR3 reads CASSQQRLAYSYEQYF. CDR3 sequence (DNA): TGTGCCAGCAGCCAGCAGCGACTAGCGTACTCCTACGAGCAGTACTTC.

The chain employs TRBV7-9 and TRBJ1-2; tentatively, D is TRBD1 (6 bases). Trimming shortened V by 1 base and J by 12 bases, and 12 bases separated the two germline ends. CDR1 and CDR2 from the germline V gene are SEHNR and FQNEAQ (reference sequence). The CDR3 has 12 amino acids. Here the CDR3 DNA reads TGTGCCAGCAGCTTAGTGGGGGCTCAGGACACCTTC. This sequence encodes CASSLVGAQDTF.

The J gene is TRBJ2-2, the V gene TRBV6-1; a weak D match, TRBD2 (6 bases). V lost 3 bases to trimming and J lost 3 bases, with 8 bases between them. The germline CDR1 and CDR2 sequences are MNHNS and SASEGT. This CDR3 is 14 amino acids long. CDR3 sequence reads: CASSEGLDTGELFF. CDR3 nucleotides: TGTGCCAGCAGTGAGGGACTCGACACCGGGGAGCTGTTTTTT.

CDR3 sequence reads: CASSYEMGGRNEQFF. In DNA, the CDR3 is TGTGCCAGCAGCTATGAAATGGGGGGTAGGAATGAGCAGTTCTTC. The V call is TRBV7-3, the J call TRBJ2-1; perhaps TRBD2 as D (6 bases). The CDR3 runs to 15 residues. The germline V gene has CDR1 SGHTA and CDR2 FQGTGA. Trimming removed 4 bases at V and 7 bases at J, with 17 bases between.

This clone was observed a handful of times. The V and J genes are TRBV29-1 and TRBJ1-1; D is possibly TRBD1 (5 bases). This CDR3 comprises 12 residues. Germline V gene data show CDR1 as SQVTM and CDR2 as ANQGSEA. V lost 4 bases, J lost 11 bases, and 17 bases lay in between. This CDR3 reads CSVGLTQGLAFF. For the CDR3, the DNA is TGCAGCGTTGGACTTACCCAGGGTCTCGCTTTCTTT. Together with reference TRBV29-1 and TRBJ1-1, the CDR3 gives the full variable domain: SAVISQKPSRDICQRGTSLTIQCQVDSQVTMMFWYRQQPGQSLTLIATANQGSEATYESGFVIDKFPISRPNLTFSTLTVSNMSPEDSSIYLCSVGLTQGLAFFGQGTRLTVV.

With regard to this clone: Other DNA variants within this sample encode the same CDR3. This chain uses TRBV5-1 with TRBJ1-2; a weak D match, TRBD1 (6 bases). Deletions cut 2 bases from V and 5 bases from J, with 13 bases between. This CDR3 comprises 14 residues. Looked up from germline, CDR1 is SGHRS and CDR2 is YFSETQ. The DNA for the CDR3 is TGCGCCAGCAGCTTTAACAGGGATAATTATGGCTACACCTTC. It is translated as CASSFNRDNYGYTF.

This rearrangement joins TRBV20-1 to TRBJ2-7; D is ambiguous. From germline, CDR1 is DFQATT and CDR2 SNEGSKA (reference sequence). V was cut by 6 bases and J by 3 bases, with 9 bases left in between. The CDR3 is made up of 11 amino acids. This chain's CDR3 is CSAVSLYEQYF. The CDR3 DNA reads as TGCAGTGCAGTCAGTCTCTACGAGCAGTACTTC.

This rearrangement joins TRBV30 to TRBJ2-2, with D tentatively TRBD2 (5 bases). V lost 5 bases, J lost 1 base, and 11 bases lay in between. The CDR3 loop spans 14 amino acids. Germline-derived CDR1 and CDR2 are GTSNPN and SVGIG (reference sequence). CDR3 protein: CAWVRAENTGELFF. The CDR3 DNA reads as TGTGCCTGGGTGAGGGCTGAGAACACCGGGGAGCTGTTTTTT.

The CDR3 DNA follows: TGTGCCAGCAGCTCCGGGACTAGGAATTCACCCCTCCACTTT. It encodes CASSSGTRNSPLHF. The chain links TRBV7-2 to TRBJ1-6, with D possibly matching TRBD1 (5 bases). The CDR3 length is 14 residues. Germline CDR1 SGHTA, CDR2 FQGNSA. Trimming removed 4 bases at V and 7 bases at J, with 11 bases between.

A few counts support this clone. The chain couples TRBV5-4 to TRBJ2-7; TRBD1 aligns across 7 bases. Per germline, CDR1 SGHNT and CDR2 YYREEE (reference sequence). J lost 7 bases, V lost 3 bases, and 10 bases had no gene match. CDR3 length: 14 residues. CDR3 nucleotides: TGTGCCAGCAGCTCCCCGGACAGGCTTCAGGAGCAGTACTTC. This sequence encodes CASSSPDRLQEQYF.

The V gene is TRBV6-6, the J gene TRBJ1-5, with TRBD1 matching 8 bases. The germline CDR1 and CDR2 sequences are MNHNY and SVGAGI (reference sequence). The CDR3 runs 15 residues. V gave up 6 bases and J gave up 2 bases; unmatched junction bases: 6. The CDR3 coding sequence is TGTGCCAGCAGATCCGACAGGGGACGCAATCAGCCCCAGCATTTT. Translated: CASRSDRGRNQPQHF.

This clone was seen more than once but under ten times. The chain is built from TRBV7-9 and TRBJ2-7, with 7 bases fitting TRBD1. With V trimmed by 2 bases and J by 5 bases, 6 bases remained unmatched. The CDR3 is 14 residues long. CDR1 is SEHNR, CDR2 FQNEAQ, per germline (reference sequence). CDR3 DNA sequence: TGTGCCAGCAGCTTAACAGGGGTGATCGACGAGCAGTACTTC. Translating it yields CASSLTGVIDEQYF.

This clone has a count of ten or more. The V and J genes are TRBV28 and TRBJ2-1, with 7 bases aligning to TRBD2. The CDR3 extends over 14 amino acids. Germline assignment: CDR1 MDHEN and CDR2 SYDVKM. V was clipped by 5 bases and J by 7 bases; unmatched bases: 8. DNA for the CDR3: TGTGCCAGCAGTAGGGGAGGGCCGGGGAATGAGCAGTTCTTC. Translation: CASSRGGPGNEQFF.

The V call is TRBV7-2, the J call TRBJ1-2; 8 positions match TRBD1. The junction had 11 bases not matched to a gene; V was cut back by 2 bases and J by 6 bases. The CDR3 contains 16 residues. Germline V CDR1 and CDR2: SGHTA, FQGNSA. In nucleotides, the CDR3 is TGTGCCAGCAGCTTATTCGCAGGGGGCTATGGGCATGGCTACACCTTC. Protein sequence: CASSLFAGGYGHGYTF.

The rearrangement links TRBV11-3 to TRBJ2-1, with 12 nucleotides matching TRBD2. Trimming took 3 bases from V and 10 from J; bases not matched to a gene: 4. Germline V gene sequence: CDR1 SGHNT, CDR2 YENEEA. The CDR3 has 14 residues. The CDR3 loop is CASSFGLAGYEQFF. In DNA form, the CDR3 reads TGTGCCAGCAGCTTCGGACTAGCGGGATACGAGCAGTTCTTC.

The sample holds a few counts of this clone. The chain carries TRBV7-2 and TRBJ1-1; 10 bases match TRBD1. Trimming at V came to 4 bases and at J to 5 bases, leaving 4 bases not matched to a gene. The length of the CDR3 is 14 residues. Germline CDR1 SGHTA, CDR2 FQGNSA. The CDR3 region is CASSWGGQGTEAFF. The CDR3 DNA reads TGTGCCAGCAGCTGGGGGGGACAGGGGACTGAAGCTTTCTTT.

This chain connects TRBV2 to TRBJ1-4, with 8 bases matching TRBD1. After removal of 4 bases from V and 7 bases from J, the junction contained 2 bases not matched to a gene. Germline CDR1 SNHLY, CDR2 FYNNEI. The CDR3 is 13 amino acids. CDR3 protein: CASSGDRFEKLFF. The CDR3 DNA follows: TGTGCCAGCAGTGGGGACAGGTTTGAAAAACTGTTTTTT.

The CDR3 coding sequence is TGTGCCAGTAACCCTGGCGGGAGCGTCTTCGAGCAGTACTTC. It codes for CASNPGGSVFEQYF. V usage is TRBV19 and J usage is TRBJ2-7, with 7 positions matching TRBD2. J was trimmed by 6 bases and V by 7 bases; bases with no gene match: 12. CDR1 is LNHDA and CDR2 is SQIVND in the germline V gene (reference sequence). The length of the CDR3 is 14 residues.

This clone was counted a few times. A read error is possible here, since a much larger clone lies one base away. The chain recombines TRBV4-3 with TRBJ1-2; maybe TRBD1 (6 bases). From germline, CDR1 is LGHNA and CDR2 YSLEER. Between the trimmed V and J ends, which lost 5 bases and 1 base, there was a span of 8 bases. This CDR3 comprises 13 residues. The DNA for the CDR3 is TGCGCCAGCAGCTTGGACAGTAACTATGGCTACACCTTC. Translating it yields CASSLDSNYGYTF.

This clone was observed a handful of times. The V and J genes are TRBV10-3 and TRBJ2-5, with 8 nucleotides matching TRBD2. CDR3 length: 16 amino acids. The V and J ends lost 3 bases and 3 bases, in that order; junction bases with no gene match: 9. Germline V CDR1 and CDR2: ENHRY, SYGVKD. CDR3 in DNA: TGTGCCATCAGTGATAAGAATGCGGGGGGTAAAGAGACCCAGTACTTC. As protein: CAISDKNAGGKETQYF.

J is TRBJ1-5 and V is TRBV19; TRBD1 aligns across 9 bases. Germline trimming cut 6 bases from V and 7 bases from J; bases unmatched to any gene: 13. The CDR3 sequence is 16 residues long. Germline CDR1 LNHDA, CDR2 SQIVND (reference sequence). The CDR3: CASSLSRGQGKQPQHF. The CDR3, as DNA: TGTGCCAGTAGCTTATCGAGGGGACAGGGAAAACAGCCCCAGCATTTT. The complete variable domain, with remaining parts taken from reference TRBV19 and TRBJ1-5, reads DGGITQSPKYLFRKEGQNVTLSCEQNLNHDAMYWYRQDPGQGLRLIYYSQIVNDFQKGDIAEGYSVSREKKESFPLTVTSAQKNPTAFYLCASSLSRGQGKQPQHFGDGTRLSIL.

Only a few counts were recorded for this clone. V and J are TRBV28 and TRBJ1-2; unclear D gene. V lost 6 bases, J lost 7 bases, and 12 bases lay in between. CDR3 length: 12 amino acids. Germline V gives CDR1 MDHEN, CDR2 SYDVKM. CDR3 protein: CASSPQTGGYTF. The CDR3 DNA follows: TGTGCCAGCAGCCCCCAGACGGGTGGCTACACCTTC.